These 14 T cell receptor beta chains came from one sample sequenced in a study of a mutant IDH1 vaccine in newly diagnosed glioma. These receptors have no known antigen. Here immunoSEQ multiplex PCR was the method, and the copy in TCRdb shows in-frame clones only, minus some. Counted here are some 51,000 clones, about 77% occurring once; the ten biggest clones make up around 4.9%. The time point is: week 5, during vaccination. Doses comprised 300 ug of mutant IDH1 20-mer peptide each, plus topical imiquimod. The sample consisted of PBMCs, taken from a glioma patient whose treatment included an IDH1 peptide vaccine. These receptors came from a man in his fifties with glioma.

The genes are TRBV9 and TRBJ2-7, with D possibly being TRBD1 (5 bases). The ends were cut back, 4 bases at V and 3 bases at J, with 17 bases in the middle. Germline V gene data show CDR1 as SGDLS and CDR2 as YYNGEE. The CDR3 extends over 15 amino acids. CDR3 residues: CASSPTTDNVYEQYF. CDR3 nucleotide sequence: TGTGCCAGCAGCCCGACCACGGACAATGTCTACGAGCAGTACTTC.

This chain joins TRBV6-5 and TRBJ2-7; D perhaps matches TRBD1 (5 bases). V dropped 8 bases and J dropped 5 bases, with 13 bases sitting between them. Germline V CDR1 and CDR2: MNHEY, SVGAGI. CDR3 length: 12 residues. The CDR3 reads CASQGVSNEQYF. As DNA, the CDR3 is TGTGCCAGCCAGGGTGTGAGCAACGAGCAGTACTTC.

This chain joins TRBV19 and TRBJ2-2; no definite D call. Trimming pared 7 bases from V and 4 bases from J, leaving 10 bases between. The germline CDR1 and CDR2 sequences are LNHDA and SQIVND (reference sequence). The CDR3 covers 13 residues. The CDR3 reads CASKWPGTGELFF. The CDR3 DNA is TGTGCCAGTAAATGGCCGGGCACCGGGGAGCTGTTTTTT. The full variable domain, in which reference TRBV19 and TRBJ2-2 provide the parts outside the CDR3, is DGGITQSPKYLFRKEGQNVTLSCEQNLNHDAMYWYRQDPGQGLRLIYYSQIVNDFQKGDIAEGYSVSREKKESFPLTVTSAQKNPTAFYLCASKWPGTGELFFGEGSRLTVL.

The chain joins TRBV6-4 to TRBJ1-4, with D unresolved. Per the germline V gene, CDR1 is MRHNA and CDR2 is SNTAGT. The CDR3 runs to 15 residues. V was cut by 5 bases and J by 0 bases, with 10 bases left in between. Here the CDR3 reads CASSRQFATNEKLFF. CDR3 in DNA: TGTGCCAGCAGTCGGCAGTTTGCAACTAATGAAAAACTGTTTTTT.

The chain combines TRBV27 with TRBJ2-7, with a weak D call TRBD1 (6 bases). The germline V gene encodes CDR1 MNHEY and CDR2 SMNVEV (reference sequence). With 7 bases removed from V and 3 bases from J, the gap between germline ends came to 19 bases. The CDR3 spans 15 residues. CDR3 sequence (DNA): TGTGCCAGCAAAGGAGGACAGCAAAAATACTACGAGCAGTACTTC. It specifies CASKGGQQKYYEQYF.

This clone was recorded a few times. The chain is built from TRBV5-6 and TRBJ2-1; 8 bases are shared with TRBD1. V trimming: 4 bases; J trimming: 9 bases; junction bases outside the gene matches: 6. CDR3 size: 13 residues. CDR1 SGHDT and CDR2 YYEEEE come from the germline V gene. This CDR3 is CASSRQGIGEQFF. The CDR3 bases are TGTGCCAGCAGCAGACAGGGGATTGGTGAGCAGTTCTTC. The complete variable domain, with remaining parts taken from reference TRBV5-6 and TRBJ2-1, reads DAGVTQSPTHLIKTRGQQVTLRCSPKSGHDTVSWYQQALGQGPQFIFQYYEEEERQRGNFPDRFSGHQFPNYSSELNVNALLLGDSALYLCASSRQGIGEQFFGPGTRLTVL.

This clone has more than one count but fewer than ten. For the CDR3, the DNA is TGTGCCTGGAGGGTTCAACTAATGAACACCGGGGAGCTGTTTTTT. Its translation is CAWRVQLMNTGELFF. The V call is TRBV30, the J call TRBJ2-2; D gene unclear. Trimming shortened V by 3 bases and J by 1 base, and 12 bases separated the two germline ends. Germline V CDR1 and CDR2: GTSNPN, SVGIG (reference sequence). This CDR3 spans 15 amino acids.

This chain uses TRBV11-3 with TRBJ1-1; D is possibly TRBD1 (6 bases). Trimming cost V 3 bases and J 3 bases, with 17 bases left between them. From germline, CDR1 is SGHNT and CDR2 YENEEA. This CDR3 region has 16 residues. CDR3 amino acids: CASSLGAHREDTEAFF. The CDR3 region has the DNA TGTGCCAGCAGCTTGGGCGCGCACAGGGAGGACACTGAAGCTTTCTTT.

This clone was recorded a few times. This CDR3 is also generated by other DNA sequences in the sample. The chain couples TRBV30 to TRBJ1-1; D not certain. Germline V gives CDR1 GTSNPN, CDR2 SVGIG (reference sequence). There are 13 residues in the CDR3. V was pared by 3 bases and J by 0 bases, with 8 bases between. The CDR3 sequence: CAWRLLLNTEAFF. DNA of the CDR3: TGTGCCTGGAGACTATTATTGAACACTGAAGCTTTCTTT.

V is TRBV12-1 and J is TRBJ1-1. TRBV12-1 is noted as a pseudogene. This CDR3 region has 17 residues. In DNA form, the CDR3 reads TGTGCCAGCAGCCCCTCTTGTGGACGGAGGGGGAACACTGAAGCTTTCTTT. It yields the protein CASSPSCGRRGNTEAFF.

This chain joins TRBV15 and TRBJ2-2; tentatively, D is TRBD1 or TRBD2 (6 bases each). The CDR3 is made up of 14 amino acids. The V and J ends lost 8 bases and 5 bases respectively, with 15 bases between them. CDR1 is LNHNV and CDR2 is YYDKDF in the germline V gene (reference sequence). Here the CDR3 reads CATESGAGTGELFF. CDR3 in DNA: TGTGCCACCGAATCAGGGGCGGGGACCGGGGAGCTGTTTTTT.

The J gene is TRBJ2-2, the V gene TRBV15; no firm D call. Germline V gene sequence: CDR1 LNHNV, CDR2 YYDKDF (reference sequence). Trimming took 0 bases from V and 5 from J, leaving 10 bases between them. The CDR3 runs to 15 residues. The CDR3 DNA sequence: TGTGCCACCAGCAGAGATTACACGGGTACCGGGGAGCTGTTTTTT. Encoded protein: CATSRDYTGTGELFF.

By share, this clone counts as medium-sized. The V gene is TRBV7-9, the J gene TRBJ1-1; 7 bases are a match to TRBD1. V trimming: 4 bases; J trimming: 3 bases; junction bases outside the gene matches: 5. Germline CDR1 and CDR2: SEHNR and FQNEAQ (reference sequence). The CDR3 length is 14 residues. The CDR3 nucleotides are TGTGCCAGCAGCTCAGGGGACAGTTACACTGAAGCTTTCTTT. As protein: CASSSGDSYTEAFF.

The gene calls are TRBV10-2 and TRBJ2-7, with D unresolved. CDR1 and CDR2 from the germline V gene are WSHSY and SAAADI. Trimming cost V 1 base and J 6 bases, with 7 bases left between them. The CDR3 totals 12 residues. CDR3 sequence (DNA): TGCGCCAGCAGTGAGTGGCGGACCGAGCAGTACTTC. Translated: CASSEWRTEQYF.